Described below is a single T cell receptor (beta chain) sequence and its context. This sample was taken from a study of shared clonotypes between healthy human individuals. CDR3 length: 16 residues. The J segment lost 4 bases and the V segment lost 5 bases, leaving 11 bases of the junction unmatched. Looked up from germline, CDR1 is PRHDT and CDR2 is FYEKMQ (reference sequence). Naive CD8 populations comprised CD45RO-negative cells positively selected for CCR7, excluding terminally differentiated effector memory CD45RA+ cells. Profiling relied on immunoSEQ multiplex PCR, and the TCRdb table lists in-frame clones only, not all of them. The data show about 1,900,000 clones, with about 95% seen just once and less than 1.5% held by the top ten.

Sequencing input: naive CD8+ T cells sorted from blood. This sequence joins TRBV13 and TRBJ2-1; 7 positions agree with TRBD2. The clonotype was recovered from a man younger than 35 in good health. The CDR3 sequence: CASSLSSGAQYNEQFF. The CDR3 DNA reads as TGTGCCAGCAGCCTCAGCAGCGGGGCCCAATACAATGAGCAGTTCTTC. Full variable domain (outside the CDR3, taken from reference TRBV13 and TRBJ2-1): AAGVIQSPRHLIKEKRETATLKCYPIPRHDTVYWYQQGPGQDPQFLISFYEKMQSDKGSIPDRFSAQQFSDYHSELNMSSLELGDSALYFCASSLSSGAQYNEQFFGPGTRLTVL.